One sample yielded the 25 T cell receptor beta chains listed below, sequenced in a study of T cell responses to AZD1222 COVID-19 vaccine. The data were produced by immunoSEQ multiplex PCR, yet TCRdb's version contains in-frame clones alone and is incomplete. The repertoire holds some 150,000 clones, more than 85% seen once, with approximately 1.8% in the top ten. The specimen comprised peripheral blood, sampled on day 0 of AZD1222 vaccination. These receptors all come from an adult in good health.

The rearrangement uses TRBV7-9 and TRBJ1-1; D is uncertain. CDR3 length equals 13 residues. Germline loops: CDR1 SEHNR, CDR2 FQNEAQ (reference sequence). V gave up 1 base and J gave up 4 bases, with 7 bases separating them. The CDR3 is CASSLEVSTEAFF. CDR3 coding DNA: TGTGCCAGCAGCTTAGAGGTCAGCACTGAAGCTTTCTTT.

V gene TRBV21-1 combines with J gene TRBJ2-2; the table's D call, TRBD2, has no DNA check behind it. TRBV21-1 is a documented pseudogene. The CDR3 length is 15 residues. This CDR3 is CASSTSVSGTGELFF. CDR3 in DNA: TGTGCCAGCAGCACCAGCGTAAGCGGCACCGGGGAGCTGTTTTTT.

This chain connects TRBV28 to TRBJ1-2, with D hard to call. Germline values: CDR1 MDHEN, CDR2 SYDVKM. Trimming cost V 5 bases and J 4 bases, with 8 bases left between them. The CDR3 extends over 12 amino acids. This CDR3 is CASSTDLYGYTF. CDR3 nucleotides: TGTGCCAGCAGTACTGACCTCTATGGCTACACCTTC.

This chain uses TRBV19 with TRBJ1-1, with TRBD1 matching 7 bases. The CDR3 sequence is 13 residues long. Germline CDR1 reads LNHDA; CDR2 reads SQIVND (reference sequence). Unmatched junction bases numbered 4, after V lost 9 bases and J lost 0 bases. This CDR3 reads CASRDRLNTEAFF. DNA of the CDR3: TGTGCCAGCCGGGACAGATTGAACACTGAAGCTTTCTTT.

The rearrangement uses TRBV5-1 and TRBJ2-3, with 14 bases that match TRBD2. The CDR3 totals 16 residues. Germline trimming cut 4 bases from V and 5 bases from J; bases unmatched to any gene: 6. Germline CDR1 SGHRS, CDR2 YFSETQ. This CDR3 is CASSPGTSGSRDTQYF. The CDR3 bases are TGCGCCAGCAGCCCCGGGACTAGCGGGAGTCGAGATACGCAGTATTTT.

The chain recombines TRBV12-3 or TRBV12-4 with TRBJ2-1; TRBD2 matches 14 bases. V shed 10 bases, J shed 9 bases, and the junction held 5 bases outside the gene matches. The CDR3 covers 13 residues. CDR3 bases: TGTGCCATCGGGACTAGCGGGAGAAGTGAGCAGTTCTTC. Encoded protein: CAIGTSGRSEQFF.

The chain joins TRBV5-1 to TRBJ2-1, with D unclear. The CDR3 is 15 amino acids. V lost 0 bases and J lost 4, with 11 bases in between. The germline V gene has CDR1 SGHRS and CDR2 YFSETQ. The CDR3: CASSLGEPLYNEQFF. The DNA of the CDR3 is TGCGCCAGCAGCTTGGGGGAACCCCTTTACAATGAGCAGTTCTTC. Full variable domain (remainder filled in from reference TRBV5-1 and TRBJ2-1): KAGVTQTPRYLIKTRGQQVTLSCSPISGHRSVSWYQQTPGQGLQFLFEYFSETQRNKGNFPGRFSGRQFSNSRSEMNVSTLELGDSALYLCASSLGEPLYNEQFFGPGTRLTVL.

The chain couples TRBV7-8 to TRBJ1-5; D is possibly TRBD1 (5 bases). Germline V gene data show CDR1 as SGHVS and CDR2 as FQNEAQ. The ends were cut back, 1 base at V and 0 bases at J, with 10 bases in the middle. The CDR3 sequence is 16 residues long. CDR3 nucleotides: TGTGCCAGCAGCTTAGGACAGCTTTATAGCAATCAGCCCCAGCATTTT. Translated, it gives CASSLGQLYSNQPQHF.

The rearrangement uses TRBV12-1 and TRBJ2-7. TRBV12-1 is assigned pseudogene status. The CDR3 spans 11 residues. CDR3 DNA: TGTGCCAGCCCGATCCTCCACGAGCAGTACTTC. It specifies CASPILHEQYF.

This sequence joins TRBV7-2 and TRBJ2-5; 11 nucleotides agree with TRBD2. Germline CDR1 and CDR2: SGHTA and FQGNSA. J lost 5 bases, V lost 1 base, and 12 bases had no gene match. This CDR3 has 18 residues. The CDR3 DNA reads as TGTGCCAGCAGCTTAGTTAGCCCTAGCGGGAGGAGGGGGGAGACCCAGTACTTC. This gives the protein CASSLVSPSGRRGETQYF. The whole variable domain, remainder taken from reference TRBV7-2 and TRBJ2-5, is GAGVSQSPSNKVTEKGKDVELRCDPISGHTALYWYRQSLGQGLEFLIYFQGNSAPDKSGLPSDRFSAERTGGSVSTLTIQRTQQEDSAVYLCASSLVSPSGRRGETQYFGPGTRLLVL.

This chain joins TRBV11-3 and TRBJ2-2; no clear D. The CDR3 consists of 12 residues. Between the trimmed V and J ends, which lost 3 bases and 6 bases, there was a span of 5 bases. Germline V gene sequence: CDR1 SGHNT, CDR2 YENEEA. The CDR3 reads CASSFLSGELFF. CDR3 bases: TGTGCCAGCAGCTTTCTCTCCGGGGAGCTGTTTTTT. Filled out from reference TRBV11-3 and TRBJ2-2, the complete variable domain reads EAGVVQSPRYKIIEKKQPVAFWCNPISGHNTLYWYLQNLGQGPELLIRYENEEAVDDSQLPKDRFSAERLKGVDSTLKIQPAELGDSAVYLCASSFLSGELFFGEGSRLTVL.

The chain recombines TRBV29-1 with TRBJ2-1; 9 nucleotides align to TRBD2. Germline V gives CDR1 SQVTM, CDR2 ANQGSEA. CDR3 length: 14 amino acids. V lost 1 base, J lost 8 bases, and 6 bases stayed unmatched. The CDR3 coding sequence is TGCAGCGTTGAAGGATGGCGGGGGGGCTATGAGCAGTTCTTC. This gives the protein CSVEGWRGGYEQFF.

This chain links TRBV7-9 with TRBJ1-1; D perhaps matches TRBD1 (5 bases). Trimming stripped 5 bases from V and 4 bases from J, with 11 bases between. The CDR3 runs to 13 residues. CDR1 SEHNR and CDR2 FQNEAQ come from the germline V gene (reference sequence). DNA of the CDR3: TGTGCCAGCAGCCCGGGGCGGACCACTGAAGCTTTCTTT. Residues: CASSPGRTTEAFF.

About this clone itself: Different DNA sequences within this sample yield the same CDR3. The gene calls are TRBV4-3 and TRBJ2-7, with D unresolved. V was clipped by 0 bases and J by 3 bases, with 12 bases between them. CDR1 is LGHNA and CDR2 is YSLEER in the germline V gene. This CDR3 is built from 15 residues. CDR3 DNA: TGCGCCAGCAGCCAAGACTCCGCGGAATACTACGAGCAGTACTTC. It yields the protein CASSQDSAEYYEQYF.

In its sample, this clone was seen a few times. The chain joins TRBV30 to TRBJ2-1, with D perhaps TRBD1 (6 bases). Germline V gene lookup returns CDR1 GTSNPN and CDR2 SVGIG (reference sequence). V lost 5 bases to trimming and J lost 0 bases, with 14 bases between them. This CDR3 comprises 15 residues. CDR3 sequence: CAWEKDRSSYNEQFF. For the CDR3, the DNA is TGTGCCTGGGAAAAAGACAGGAGCTCCTACAATGAGCAGTTCTTC.

The chain carries TRBV18 and TRBJ1-5; 7 bases agree with TRBD1. The V segment lost 2 bases and the J segment 0 bases; nucleotides outside the gene matches: 10. CDR1 KGHSH and CDR2 LQKENI come from the germline V gene. The CDR3 consists of 18 residues. Here the CDR3 DNA reads TGTGCCAGCTCACCAACGCAAGGTACAGGGGTTAGCAATCAGCCCCAGCATTTT. Translation gives CASSPTQGTGVSNQPQHF.

The V gene is TRBV27, the J gene TRBJ2-1, with D uncertain. V lost 5 bases, J lost 0 bases, and 11 bases lay in between. Germline V gives CDR1 MNHEY, CDR2 SMNVEV (reference sequence). The CDR3 extends over 15 amino acids. This CDR3 reads CASSQFGNSYNEQFF. In DNA form, the CDR3 reads TGTGCCAGCAGTCAGTTTGGGAACTCCTACAATGAGCAGTTCTTC.

This chain uses TRBV29-1 with TRBJ2-1, with unresolved D. V shed 7 bases and J shed 3 bases, with 13 bases lying between them. The germline CDR1 and CDR2 sequences are SQVTM and ANQGSEA. CDR3 size: 13 residues. DNA for the CDR3: TGCAGCGCCCGAGACGTTGGCTACAATGAGCAGTTCTTC. Protein sequence: CSARDVGYNEQFF.

V gene TRBV11-3 combines with J gene TRBJ2-3, with 7 bases matching TRBD1. Germline V gives CDR1 SGHNT, CDR2 YENEEA. The CDR3 has 16 residues. Losses at the gene ends were 3 bases for V and 0 bases for J; bases not matched to a gene: 6. The CDR3 bases are TGTGCCAGCAGCTTGAGGACAGGACCTAGCACAGATACGCAGTATTTT. It specifies CASSLRTGPSTDTQYF.

This clone was seen just once. The chain is built from TRBV29-1 and TRBJ1-5, with D possibly matching TRBD1 (5 bases). V was trimmed by 7 bases and J by 7 bases, leaving 17 bases between them. The CDR3 covers 13 residues. Germline V gene lookup returns CDR1 SQVTM and CDR2 ANQGSEA. For the CDR3, the DNA is TGCAGCGCCTTAATGGGGGTCGGGCAGCCCCAGCATTTT. Its protein product is CSALMGVGQPQHF. The whole variable domain, filled in from reference TRBV29-1 and TRBJ1-5, reads SAVISQKPSRDICQRGTSLTIQCQVDSQVTMMFWYRQQPGQSLTLIATANQGSEATYESGFVIDKFPISRPNLTFSTLTVSNMSPEDSSIYLCSALMGVGQPQHFGDGTRLSIL.

The chain links TRBV6-6 to TRBJ1-1, with D hard to call. The CDR3 is 13 residues long. Germline-derived CDR1 and CDR2 are MNHNY and SVGAGI (reference sequence). Trimming took 2 bases from V and 3 from J, leaving 7 bases between them. The CDR3 loop is CASSYNGDTEAFF. As DNA, the CDR3 is TGTGCCAGCAGTTACAATGGGGACACTGAAGCTTTCTTT.

V and J are TRBV9 and TRBJ2-6, with 7 nucleotides matching TRBD1. CDR3 size: 19 residues. Germline V lookup: CDR1 SGDLS, CDR2 YYNGEE. V lost 0 bases to trimming and J lost 2 bases; unmatched junction nucleotides: 11. The CDR3 here is CASSVGVQGERTGANVLTF. The CDR3 region has the DNA TGTGCCAGCAGCGTAGGCGTCCAGGGGGAGCGGACTGGGGCCAACGTCCTGACTTTC.

The chain employs TRBV4-1 and TRBJ1-5, with D possibly matching TRBD1 (5 bases). CDR3 length: 15 residues. Trimming pared 4 bases from V and 2 bases from J, leaving 12 bases between. Germline assignment: CDR1 MGHRA and CDR2 YSYEKL. CDR3 nucleotide sequence: TGCGCCAGCAGCCCTACATGGGGGGGCAATCAGCCCCAGCATTTT. Encoded protein: CASSPTWGGNQPQHF.

V usage is TRBV7-6 and J usage is TRBJ1-1; weak D call: TRBD1 (6 bases). Germline loops: CDR1 SGHVS, CDR2 FNYEAQ. This CDR3 region has 18 residues. The V end lost 1 base, the J end lost 4 bases, and 22 bases lay between the germline ends. CDR3 sequence (DNA): TGTGCCAGCAGCTTAGGGGACACAAGTGGGATCTTAATCACTGAAGCTTTCTTT. The encoded protein is CASSLGDTSGILITEAFF.

Concerning this clone: This sample includes further DNA sequences coding for the same CDR3. The chain couples TRBV2 to TRBJ1-3; tentatively, D is TRBD1 (5 bases). Per germline, CDR1 SNHLY and CDR2 FYNNEI. V gave up 8 bases and J gave up 0 bases, with 11 bases separating them. CDR3 length: 14 amino acids. The CDR3 bases are TGTGCCAGCCGTCCGACAGACTCTGGAAACACCATATATTTT. It yields the protein CASRPTDSGNTIYF.